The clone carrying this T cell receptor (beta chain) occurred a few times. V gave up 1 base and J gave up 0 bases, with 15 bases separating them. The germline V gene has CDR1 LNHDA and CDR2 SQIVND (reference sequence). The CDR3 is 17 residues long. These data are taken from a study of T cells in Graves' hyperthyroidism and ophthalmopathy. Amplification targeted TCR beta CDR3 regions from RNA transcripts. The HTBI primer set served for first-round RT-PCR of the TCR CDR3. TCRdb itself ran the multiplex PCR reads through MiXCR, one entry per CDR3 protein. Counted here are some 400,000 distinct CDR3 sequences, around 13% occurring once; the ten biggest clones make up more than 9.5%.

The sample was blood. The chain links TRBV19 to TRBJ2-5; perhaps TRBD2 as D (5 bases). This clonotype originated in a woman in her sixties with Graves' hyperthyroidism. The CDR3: CASSIGGTGMNQETQYF. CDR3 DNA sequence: TGTGCCAGTAGTATAGGAGGAACGGGGATGAACCAAGAGACCCAGTACTTC.